The sequence of this TCR beta chain was determined in a study of beta chain features in type 1 diabetes. Study-wide results and limits: A potential influence of HLA type upon TCRB rearrangement remained unresolved herein.

In its sample, this clone was seen a few times. Its target is unknown. The CDR3 has 14 residues. Germline CDR1 is SEHNR and CDR2 is FQNEAQ (reference sequence). The germline V and J ends were trimmed by 3 bases and 4 bases, with 12 bases remaining between them. Sequenced material consisted of expressed TCRB transcripts (all of the isolated RNA was reverse transcribed). Sequenced by immunoSEQ multiplex PCR; TCRdb stores in-frame clones only, minus some. The sample shows fewer than 650,000 clones, roughly 16% of them seen only once. Specimen: naive CD4+ T cells from blood. The chain links TRBV7-9 to TRBJ1-1, with D possibly being TRBD1 (5 bases). The receptor was derived from a young man in good health. The CDR3 bases are TGTGCCAGCAGCTTGGAGGGGAGGGGCACTGAAGCTTTCTTT. As protein: CASSLEGRGTEAFF.